Shown below are 29 T cell receptor beta chains from a single sample sequenced in a study of blood T cell repertoires in COVID-19. Measured with immunoSEQ multiplex PCR; TCRdb has only the in-frame clones, and not every one. The sample gives about 210,000 clones, approximately 89% of which show up once; around 4.8% is in the top ten. Input material: peripheral blood. These receptors were obtained from a woman aged 40 to 55 with acute or convalescent COVID-19.

This chain connects TRBV5-4 to TRBJ1-2; 9 bases are a match to TRBD1. The CDR3 covers 14 residues. V gave up 4 bases and J gave up 7 bases; unmatched junction bases: 8. CDR1 is SGHNT, CDR2 YYREEE, per germline (reference sequence). CDR3 in amino acids: CASSPGQGISGYTF. The CDR3 DNA is TGTGCCAGCAGCCCGGGACAGGGAATTAGTGGCTACACCTTC.

The chain combines TRBV6-5 with TRBJ1-3, with D maybe TRBD1 (5 bases). Trimming took 6 bases from V and 0 from J, leaving 9 bases between them. Looked up from germline, CDR1 is MNHEY and CDR2 is SVGAGI. The CDR3 is 14 residues long. The CDR3 nucleotides read TGTGCCAGCAGAGACAGTGTCTCTGGAAACACCATATATTTT. Translated: CASRDSVSGNTIYF.

This chain joins TRBV10-3 and TRBJ1-6; the D is unclear. The CDR3 sequence is 16 residues long. The ends were cut back, 3 bases at V and 6 bases at J, with 15 bases in the middle. Germline-derived CDR1 and CDR2 are ENHRY and SYGVKD. DNA for the CDR3: TGTGCCATCAGTGAAAGGGAGCTTAGGGCTAATTCACCCCTCCACTTT. Its protein is CAISERELRANSPLHF.

V is TRBV4-1 and J is TRBJ1-4; 7 bases match TRBD1. Losses at the gene ends were 4 bases for V and 5 bases for J; bases not matched to a gene: 4. The germline CDR1 and CDR2 sequences are MGHRA and YSYEKL. The CDR3 has 14 amino acids. The DNA for the CDR3 is TGCGCCAGCAGCCGAGGACAGGACAATGAAAAACTGTTTTTT. Protein sequence: CASSRGQDNEKLFF.

This clone was found once. The CDR3 DNA reads TGTGCCAGTATTGACAGTGAGAGAGCCAAAAACATTCAGTACTTC. This encodes CASIDSERAKNIQYF. The chain combines TRBV19 with TRBJ2-4, with D possibly TRBD1 on 5 matching bases. Between the trimmed V and J ends, which lost 7 bases and 0 bases, there was a span of 13 bases. The germline V gene has CDR1 LNHDA and CDR2 SQIVND (reference sequence). The CDR3 totals 15 residues.

This chain joins TRBV10-3 and TRBJ1-5; possible D gene TRBD1, 6 bases. In germline, CDR1 is ENHRY, CDR2 SYGVKD. Trimming shortened V by 8 bases and J by 4 bases, and 12 bases separated the two germline ends. This CDR3 is built from 13 residues. The CDR3: CAIRGDTNQPQHF. The CDR3, as DNA: TGTGCCATCCGAGGGGACACTAATCAGCCCCAGCATTTT.

This chain joins TRBV10-1 and TRBJ2-3, with D tentatively TRBD2 (6 bases). Germline V CDR1 and CDR2: WNHNN, SYGVQD (reference sequence). V lost 0 bases to trimming and J lost 2 bases, with 12 bases between them. The CDR3 is 16 residues long. The CDR3 spells CASSESGSSATDTQYF. CDR3 DNA: TGCGCCAGCAGTGAGTCCGGGAGCTCGGCCACAGATACGCAGTATTTT.

The chain links TRBV10-3 to TRBJ2-2; 11 bases match TRBD1. V shed 5 bases, J shed 4 bases, and the junction held 3 bases outside the gene matches. The CDR3 sequence is 15 residues long. Germline V gives CDR1 ENHRY, CDR2 SYGVKD. CDR3 DNA: TGTGCCATCAGTAAGGACAGGGGGCTCACCGGGGAGCTGTTTTTT. Its translation is CAISKDRGLTGELFF.

This chain uses TRBV15 with TRBJ1-2; TRBD1 is a possible D gene (5 bases). This CDR3 is built from 16 residues. Germline CDR1 and CDR2: LNHNV and YYDKDF (reference sequence). The V and J ends lost 5 bases and 0 bases respectively, with 16 bases between them. CDR3 DNA: TGTGCCACCAGCTTGGGGGGAACACAAGCTAACTATGGCTACACCTTC. Residues: CATSLGGTQANYGYTF.

V gene TRBV4-1 combines with J gene TRBJ2-3, with D tentatively TRBD1 (6 bases). This CDR3 contains 15 residues. CDR1 MGHRA and CDR2 YSYEKL come from the germline V gene. Trimming cost V 5 bases and J 4 bases, with 16 bases left between them. CDR3 nucleotide sequence: TGCGCCAGCAGCAAGATAGGGGGTCGCGCAGATACGCAGTATTTT. Protein sequence: CASSKIGGRADTQYF.

The chain employs TRBV9 and TRBJ2-2, with D maybe TRBD1 (6 bases). The V gene lost 2 bases and the J gene lost 6 bases, with 11 bases spanning the gap. The CDR3 has 14 amino acids. Germline CDR1 SGDLS, CDR2 YYNGEE. CDR3 protein: CASSVTGMAGELFF. DNA for the CDR3: TGTGCCAGCAGCGTGACAGGAATGGCCGGGGAGCTGTTTTTT.

The CDR3 DNA is TGTGCCATCAGACAGGATAGCAATCAGCCCCAGCATTTT. Translated: CAIRQDSNQPQHF. The chain uses TRBV10-3 and TRBJ1-5; maybe TRBD1 (5 bases). The germline gives CDR1 ENHRY, CDR2 SYGVKD. The V and J ends lost 6 bases and 0 bases respectively, with 6 bases between them. This CDR3 comprises 13 residues.

V gene TRBV5-1 combines with J gene TRBJ2-3, with D possibly TRBD1 on 6 matching bases. The CDR3 loop spans 14 amino acids. Per the germline V gene, CDR1 is SGHRS and CDR2 is YFSETQ. The germline V and J ends were trimmed by 6 bases and 0 bases, with 11 bases remaining between them. CDR3 protein: CASTFTGSTDTQYF. CDR3 in DNA: TGCGCCAGCACATTCACAGGGAGCACAGATACGCAGTATTTT.

This chain links TRBV3-1 (or the pseudogene TRBV3-2) with TRBJ2-6; D remains unclear. The germline gives CDR1 LGHDT, CDR2 YNNKEL (reference sequence). The ends were cut back, 1 base at V and 0 bases at J, with 4 bases in the middle. This CDR3 contains 15 residues. The CDR3 region has the DNA TGTGCCAGCAGCCAAGTCGTCTCTGGGGCCAACGTCCTGACTTTC. It specifies CASSQVVSGANVLTF.

The chain links TRBV9 to TRBJ1-6; D not certain. CDR3 size: 14 residues. V was trimmed by 4 bases and J by 10 bases, leaving 15 bases between them. CDR1 is SGDLS and CDR2 is YYNGEE in the germline V gene. CDR3 in amino acids: CASSPGQTGSPLHF. CDR3 sequence (DNA): TGTGCCAGCAGCCCCGGTCAGACGGGGTCACCCCTCCACTTT.

The J gene is TRBJ1-2, the V gene TRBV10-1; D ambiguous. The CDR3 contains 12 residues. The germline gives CDR1 WNHNN, CDR2 SYGVQD (reference sequence). Trimming removed 7 bases at V and 6 bases at J, with 12 bases between. DNA for the CDR3: TGCGCCAGCAAAGAGGCCCCGAATGGCTACACCTTC. Translation: CASKEAPNGYTF.

This clone was observed a handful of times. The chain uses TRBV5-6 and TRBJ1-1, with TRBD1 matching over 7 bases. The CDR3 contains 13 residues. Germline values: CDR1 SGHDT, CDR2 YYEEEE. With V trimmed by 5 bases and J by 1 base, 2 bases remained unmatched. The CDR3, as DNA: TGTGCCAGCAGGCGGACAGGGAACACTGAAGCTTTCTTT. This translates into CASRRTGNTEAFF.

V is TRBV6-6 and J is TRBJ1-6; possible D gene TRBD1, 6 bases. CDR3 size: 15 residues. V lost 5 bases, J lost 6 bases, and 14 bases lay in between. The germline V gene has CDR1 MNHNY and CDR2 SVGAGI (reference sequence). This chain's CDR3 is CASSNGGRGNSPLHF. CDR3 sequence (DNA): TGTGCCAGCAGTAACGGGGGGCGAGGTAATTCACCCCTCCACTTT.

The chain links TRBV10-3 to TRBJ1-1, with D perhaps matching TRBD1 (6 bases). This CDR3 region has 13 residues. CDR1 ENHRY and CDR2 SYGVKD come from the germline V gene. V was shortened by 8 bases and J by 1 base, with 11 bases between the two germline ends. The CDR3 loop reads CAIGGQKNTEAFF. The DNA for the CDR3 is TGTGCCATCGGAGGACAGAAGAACACTGAAGCTTTCTTT.

CDR3 nucleotide sequence: TGTGCCAGTCGGAACAGGGTACAGGGTAATGAAAAACTGTTTTTT. Encoded protein: CASRNRVQGNEKLFF. This chain links TRBV19 with TRBJ1-4, with TRBD1 as a possible D gene (6 bases). Trimming pared 8 bases from V and 4 bases from J, leaving 17 bases between. The CDR3 extends over 15 amino acids. From germline, CDR1 is LNHDA and CDR2 SQIVND (reference sequence).

The rearrangement uses TRBV5-6 and TRBJ2-6; D unresolved. CDR3 length: 14 amino acids. The germline V gene encodes CDR1 SGHDT and CDR2 YYEEEE. Trimming shortened V by 4 bases and J by 0 bases, and 5 bases separated the two germline ends. In DNA, the CDR3 is TGTGCCAGCAGCCTAGGCTCTGGGGCCAACGTCCTGACTTTC. Residues: CASSLGSGANVLTF.

The chain joins TRBV27 to TRBJ1-1; D unclear. CDR1 is MNHEY and CDR2 is SMNVEV in the germline V gene (reference sequence). This CDR3 region has 13 residues. V lost 2 bases, J lost 4 bases, and 8 bases lay in between. CDR3: CASSLIGVTEAFF. The CDR3 nucleotides are TGTGCCAGCAGTTTAATCGGGGTCACTGAAGCTTTCTTT.

This rearrangement joins TRBV4-1 to TRBJ1-4; D is perhaps TRBD1 (6 bases). Germline CDR1 and CDR2: MGHRA and YSYEKL. CDR3 length equals 19 residues. The V gene lost 0 bases and the J gene lost 0 bases, with 17 bases spanning the gap. The CDR3 nucleotides are TGCGCCAGCAGCCAAGACGGGGGGCCAGGACGAGCAACTAATGAAAAACTGTTTTTT. Its protein is CASSQDGGPGRATNEKLFF.

The V call is TRBV5-4, the J call TRBJ1-2, with D tentatively TRBD1 (5 bases). The CDR3 totals 14 residues. Germline loops: CDR1 SGHNT, CDR2 YYREEE (reference sequence). Trimming took off 2 bases at V and 4 bases at J, with 12 bases between the two ends. The CDR3 protein is CASSFLGGFYGYTF. DNA for the CDR3: TGTGCCAGCAGCTTCTTGGGGGGATTCTATGGCTACACCTTC.

The chain combines TRBV7-3 with TRBJ1-4; no reliable D call. Deletions cut 2 bases from V and 7 bases from J, with 14 bases between. CDR3 length: 15 residues. CDR1 SGHTA and CDR2 FQGTGA come from the germline V gene. The CDR3 bases are TGTGCCAGCAGCTTATTTGGCGGGGTGGGTGAAAAACTGTTTTTT. The encoded protein is CASSLFGGVGEKLFF.

The gene calls are TRBV11-2 and TRBJ2-1, with 11 positions matching TRBD2. Germline CDR1 is SGHAT and CDR2 is FQNNGV. Losses at the gene ends were 6 bases for V and 8 bases for J; bases not matched to a gene: 12. The CDR3 sequence is 16 residues long. The CDR3 sequence is CASSPISGGAIYEQFF. CDR3 sequence (DNA): TGTGCCAGCAGTCCAATTAGCGGGGGGGCTATCTATGAGCAGTTCTTC.

The chain joins TRBV6-1 to TRBJ2-7; 8 positions agree with TRBD1. Germline V gene sequence: CDR1 MNHNS, CDR2 SASEGT. CDR3 length equals 15 residues. The J segment lost 2 bases and the V segment lost 0 bases, leaving 3 bases of the junction unmatched. The CDR3: CASSEARTGTYEQYV. CDR3 bases: TGTGCCAGCAGTGAAGCGAGGACAGGGACCTACGAGCAGTACGTC.

The chain uses TRBV4-1 and TRBJ1-2; TRBD1 agrees at 7 bases. The germline V gene encodes CDR1 MGHRA and CDR2 YSYEKL. Trimming at V came to 4 bases and at J to 6 bases, leaving 14 bases not matched to a gene. The CDR3 covers 16 residues. CDR3 sequence reads: CASSRLRVKGADGYTF. The CDR3 coding sequence is TGCGCCAGCAGCCGATTAAGGGTTAAGGGGGCCGATGGCTACACCTTC.

This chain uses TRBV3-1 (or the pseudogene TRBV3-2) with TRBJ1-4, with 9 nucleotides matching TRBD1. With 4 bases clipped from V and 4 bases from J, the junction kept 7 bases outside the gene matches. CDR3 size: 16 residues. Germline CDR1 LGHDT, CDR2 YNNKEL (reference sequence). The CDR3 region has the DNA TGTGCCAGCAGCCTTTATGGGGGACAGGGTAATGAAAAACTGTTTTTT. The encoded protein is CASSLYGGQGNEKLFF.